Listed below are T cell receptor beta chains from one sample, sequenced in a study of blood T cell repertoires in COVID-19. Measured with immunoSEQ multiplex PCR; TCRdb has only the in-frame clones, and not every one. The data hold around 200,000 clones, with roughly 85% observed a single time. The sequencing sample was made of peripheral blood. Receptors originate from a human donor with active or convalescent COVID-19. The donor label of this sample is uncertain. CDR3s include the opening cysteine and the closing phenylalanine or tryptophan. D genes are given only for firm matches. The size entry is marked missing in some rows and otherwise reads once, few, many or a size class.

TGTGCCAGCAGTGCTCTGGGAGCGAACACCGGGGAGCTGTTTTTT	CASSALGANTGELFF	NA	TRBV2	TRBJ2-2	NA
TGTGCCAGCAGCGTAGGTCTCGAGTACAATGAGCAGTTCTTC	CASSVGLEYNEQFF	NA	TRBV9	TRBJ2-1	NA
TGCAGCGTTGTCGAGAATGGAAACACCATATATTTT	CSVVENGNTIYF	NA	TRBV29-1	TRBJ1-3	NA
TGTGCCAGCAGCTCTCGACAGGGGGAGGATTCACCCCTCCACTTT	CASSSRQGEDSPLHF	TRBD1	TRBV11-1	TRBJ1-6	NA
TGCAGCGTTTCCGGGGGCACTGAAGCTTTCTTT	CSVSGGTEAFF	NA	TRBV29-1	TRBJ1-1	NA
TGTGCCAGCTCGGCCGACAGAACAATAGAGACCCAGTACTTC	CASSADRTIETQYF	NA	TRBV18	TRBJ2-5	NA
TGTGCCAGCAGTTACTCTCAAGGAGATCAGCCCCAGCATTTT	CASSYSQGDQPQHF	NA	TRBV6-6	TRBJ1-5	NA
TGTGCCAGCAGCCACCGGGACAGGGGTCAGCGGGAGCCCTACAATGAGCAGTTCTTC	CASSHRDRGQREPYNEQFF	TRBD1	TRBV14	TRBJ2-1	NA
TGTGCCAGCAGTAACCGGGACAGGGCCTACGAGCAGTACTTC	CASSNRDRAYEQYF	TRBD1	TRBV6-5	TRBJ2-7	NA
TGTGCCAGCAGTTTGGGACAGGGGGCCTCGGTTGGGGCCAACGTCCTGACTTTC	CASSLGQGASVGANVLTF	TRBD1	TRBV27	TRBJ2-6	once
TGTGCCAGCAGCTTAGCGCGGACAGCGTACGAGCAGTACTTC	CASSLARTAYEQYF	NA	TRBV7-6	TRBJ2-7	NA
TGTGCCAGCAGCTTAGGGACTCTAGCAAACACTGAAGCTTTCTTT	CASSLGTLANTEAFF	NA	TRBV7-2	TRBJ1-1	NA
TGTGCCAGCAGCTCCCGTGGCTACACCTTC	CASSSRGYTF	NA	TRBV3-1/TRBV3-2	TRBJ1-2	NA
TGTGCCAGCAGCGACAGGGGAACTAACTATGGCTACACCTTC	CASSDRGTNYGYTF	TRBD1	TRBV7-2	TRBJ1-2	NA
TGTGCCAGCAGCCAAGATCGCAGCGGGACTACCTACAATGAGCAGTTCTTC	CASSQDRSGTTYNEQFF	TRBD2	TRBV3-1/TRBV3-2	TRBJ2-1	NA
TGTGCCAGTAGTGTGGGAAAAAGGGGCACCGGGGAGCTGTTTTTT	CASSVGKRGTGELFF	NA	TRBV19	TRBJ2-2	few
TGTGCCTGGAGTGTACTCGAGGCGGAGACCCAGTACTTC	CAWSVLEAETQYF	NA	TRBV30	TRBJ2-5	NA
TGTGCCAGTAGTATGTTCACAGGGGAAATTAGGGCTAGCGGGAACAACGAGCAGTACTTC	CASSMFTGEIRASGNNEQYF	TRBD2	TRBV19	TRBJ2-7	NA
TGTGCCAGCAGTGTGCAGGTCAGGGGACTAGCGGGGGGGCGCCTAGATACGCAGTATTTT	CASSVQVRGLAGGRLDTQYF	TRBD2	TRBV6-1	TRBJ2-3	NA
TGTGCCAGCAGCTTAGCTCGTTGGCTTGCTGGCTACACCTTC	CASSLARWLAGYTF	NA	TRBV7-9	TRBJ1-2	once
TGTGCCAGCAGTTACTGGGCCACCTATAATTCACCCCTCCACTTT	CASSYWATYNSPLHF	NA	TRBV6-5	TRBJ1-6	NA
TGTGCCAGCAAACTAGCGGGGGGGCGTTTTAACAATGAGCAGTTCTTC	CASKLAGGRFNNEQFF	TRBD2	TRBV7-3	TRBJ2-1	once
TGTGCCTGGAGTGGCGGGGGGTTATACGAGCAGTACTTC	CAWSGGGLYEQYF	TRBD2	TRBV30	TRBJ2-7	NA
TGTGCCAGCCGAAGAGGGGGCGGCTACGAGCAGTACTTC	CASRRGGGYEQYF	TRBD1	TRBV2	TRBJ2-7	NA
TGTGCCAGCAGCGTAGGGGAGACAGGGGGGGTAGATACGCAGTATTTT	CASSVGETGGVDTQYF	TRBD1	TRBV9	TRBJ2-3	NA
TGCGCCAGCAGCGTCGTTGAGGGGGTAGTGGATACGCAGTATTTT	CASSVVEGVVDTQYF	NA	TRBV5-1	TRBJ2-3	NA
TGTGCCAGCAGCCCTCGGGACAGGGACTACAATGAGCAGTTCTTC	CASSPRDRDYNEQFF	TRBD1	TRBV7-3	TRBJ2-1	NA
TGTGCCAGCAGCTCGGGACTAGCGGTTACCGGGGAGCTGTTTTTT	CASSSGLAVTGELFF	TRBD2	TRBV7-3	TRBJ2-2	NA
TGTGCCAGCAGCTTAGTTGACAGCCTGCATTCACCCCTCCACTTT	CASSLVDSLHSPLHF	NA	TRBV7-6	TRBJ1-6	few
TGTGCCAGCAGTACGTACAGGGCCAGCTCCTACAATGAGCAGTTCTTC	CASSTYRASSYNEQFF	NA	TRBV28	TRBJ2-1	NA
TGTGCCAGCAGCTCTTCGGGGGTTAGCACAGATACGCAGTATTTT	CASSSSGVSTDTQYF	NA	TRBV11-3	TRBJ2-3	NA
TGCAGTGCTAGTACCGGGTATGGCTACACCTTC	CSASTGYGYTF	NA	TRBV20-1	TRBJ1-2	NA
TGTGCCAGCAGCCCGGATGCAGGGGGCCCCTATGGCTACACCTTC	CASSPDAGGPYGYTF	TRBD1	TRBV7-3	TRBJ1-2	once
TGTGCCGCCGGAATCGGACTAGCGGGAGGCTACGAGCAGTACTTC	CAAGIGLAGGYEQYF	TRBD2	TRBV24-1	TRBJ2-7	once
TGTGCCAGCAGCACCCGGGACAGTCCCTACGAGCAGTACTTC	CASSTRDSPYEQYF	TRBD1	TRBV7-2	TRBJ2-7	NA
TGTGCCAGCAGCTCGAAACGAGGGACGGGAGGAGTAGCTAATGAAAAACTGTTTTTT	CASSSKRGTGGVANEKLFF	NA	TRBV7-9	TRBJ1-4	NA
TGTGCCAGCAGGGGAGACAGGGGAACCGCCGGGGCTTTCTTT	CASRGDRGTAGAFF	TRBD1	TRBV27	TRBJ1-1	NA
TGCGCCAGCAGTCCCGGGACAGGGGTTGAAAAACTGTTTTTT	CASSPGTGVEKLFF	TRBD1	TRBV10-2	TRBJ1-4	NA
TGTGCCAGCACATCCGGGAACTATGGCTACACCTTC	CASTSGNYGYTF	NA	TRBV28	TRBJ1-2	once
TGTGCCAGCAGCTTGAGATCGGACTCCAGCAATCAGCCCCAGCATTTT	CASSLRSDSSNQPQHF	NA	TRBV5-6	TRBJ1-5	NA
TGTGCCAGCAGCGCCAGGGGCGAGCAGTACTTC	CASSARGEQYF	NA	TRBV11-2	TRBJ2-7	many
TGTGCCAGCAGCGCAGACAGGGGGGACACTGAAGCTTTCTTT	CASSADRGDTEAFF	TRBD1	TRBV28	TRBJ1-1	NA
TGTGCCAGCAGCTTACGGTCGGGAGTATCAGCCGGGGAGCTGTTTTTT	CASSLRSGVSAGELFF	NA	TRBV7-2	TRBJ2-2	NA
TGTGCCAGCAGCGTTACCGGGACTGCATCCTACGAGCAGTACTTC	CASSVTGTASYEQYF	NA	TRBV9	TRBJ2-7	NA
TGTGCCAGCAGCTTAGCCCAGATCGAGCAGTACTTC	CASSLAQIEQYF	NA	TRBV13	TRBJ2-7	NA
TGCGCCAGCAGCTTGTCAGGGGGCGACTATGGCTACACCTTC	CASSLSGGDYGYTF	TRBD1	TRBV5-1	TRBJ1-2	NA
TGTGCCAGTAGGGCGGGCAGGGACATCTCACCCCTCCACTTT	CASRAGRDISPLHF	NA	TRBV19	TRBJ1-6	many
TGTGCCAGCAGTTACTCGACCGGGACACACTATGGCTACACCTTC	CASSYSTGTHYGYTF	NA	TRBV6-2/TRBV6-3	TRBJ1-2	NA
TGTGCCAGCAGCGTAGGAACAGCAGAAAACATTCAGTACTTC	CASSVGTAENIQYF	NA	TRBV9	TRBJ2-4	NA
TGTGCCACCAGCTCCTCAGTCACAGATACGCAGTATTTT	CATSSSVTDTQYF	NA	TRBV7-3	TRBJ2-3	NA
TGTGCCACCAGTGATCCCGGGACAGGGGGGGGCAATGAGCAGTTCTTC	CATSDPGTGGGNEQFF	TRBD1	TRBV24-1	TRBJ2-1	once
TGTGCCAGCTCATATGGCACATCGCAGTATTTT	CASSYGTSQYF	NA	TRBV18	TRBJ2-3	NA
TGTGCCAGCAAAAGGCTCCAGGGAGCTTTCTTT	CASKRLQGAFF	NA	TRBV6-5	TRBJ1-1	NA
TGTGCCAGCAGCCCCGGACATCTCACCGGGGAGCTGTTTTTT	CASSPGHLTGELFF	NA	TRBV7-2	TRBJ2-2	NA
TGTGCCAGCAGCTTACCCGGGACAGGGTCCTACGAGCAGTACTTC	CASSLPGTGSYEQYF	TRBD1	TRBV5-8	TRBJ2-7	NA
TGTGCCAGCTCACCTAGGTCAGGGGGGCGGAACACTGAAGCTTTCTTT	CASSPRSGGRNTEAFF	TRBD1	TRBV18	TRBJ1-1	NA
TGTGCCAGCAGTTTTCTCACTGAAGCTTTCTTT	CASSFLTEAFF	NA	TRBV7-9	TRBJ1-1	NA
TGTGCCACCAGTGATGGGGGGGCAACTAATGAAAAACTGTTTTTT	CATSDGGATNEKLFF	NA	TRBV24-1	TRBJ1-4	NA
TGTGCCAGCAGCCGCGGGGGACGGGGCTACGAGCAGTACTTC	CASSRGGRGYEQYF	TRBD2	TRBV6-2/TRBV6-3	TRBJ2-7	NA